What follows are 14 T cell receptor beta chains derived from one specimen sequenced in a study of cytomegalovirus exposure and HLA in healthy donors. Some clones are missing from TCRdb's copy, which holds only in-frame ones; the method was immunoSEQ multiplex PCR. The sample contains 150,000 to 180,000 clones, approximately 86% of which appear only once. Sequencing was performed on PBMCs. The receptors were gathered from a human donor in good health.

This clone was detected only once. The chain combines TRBV25-1 with TRBJ1-2; D is unresolved. In germline, CDR1 is MGHDK, CDR2 SYGVNS. CDR3 size: 17 residues. V shed 7 bases and J shed 0 bases, with 21 bases lying between them. CDR3 coding DNA: TGTGCCAGCATCGGTAGGGAGAGGAGAGACTCTAACTATGGCTACACCTTC. It codes for CASIGRERRDSNYGYTF.

The V gene is TRBV5-6, the J gene TRBJ1-5, with D unclear. Trimming removed 2 bases at V and 2 bases at J, with 8 bases between. Germline V lookup: CDR1 SGHDT, CDR2 YYEEEE. The CDR3 consists of 14 residues. The DNA of the CDR3 is TGTGCCAGCAGCTTAAATGGGCGCAATCAGCCCCAGCATTTT. This sequence encodes CASSLNGRNQPQHF.

The chain employs TRBV30 and TRBJ1-1, with 7 bases fitting TRBD1. Trimming removed 7 bases from V and 3 bases from J; junction bases left unmatched: 5. From germline, CDR1 is GTSNPN and CDR2 SVGIG (reference sequence). This CDR3 is built from 12 residues. CDR3 bases: TGTGCCTTGGGACAGAAGTACACTGAAGCTTTCTTT. Translation: CALGQKYTEAFF. Full variable domain (remainder filled in from reference TRBV30 and TRBJ1-1): SQTIHQWPATLVQPVGSPLSLECTVEGTSNPNLYWYRQAAGRGLQLLFYSVGIGQISSEVPQNLSASRPQDRQFILSSKKLLLSDSGFYLCALGQKYTEAFFGQGTRLTVV.

The chain carries TRBV30 and TRBJ1-5, with TRBD1 as a possible D gene (6 bases). The CDR3 runs 16 residues. Germline V gene data show CDR1 as GTSNPN and CDR2 as SVGIG (reference sequence). V was shortened by 0 bases and J by 6 bases, with 18 bases between the two germline ends. The CDR3 here is CAWSVLGRGVSQPQHF. The CDR3 DNA follows: TGTGCCTGGAGTGTACTCGGCAGGGGTGTGAGTCAGCCCCAGCATTTT.

The V call is TRBV9, the J call TRBJ1-1; TRBD1 matches 7 bases. Losses at the gene ends were 4 bases for V and 1 base for J; bases not matched to a gene: 10. This CDR3 has 16 amino acids. Germline V gives CDR1 SGDLS, CDR2 YYNGEE. The chain's CDR3 is CASSFSGDSRNTEAFF. CDR3 sequence (DNA): TGTGCCAGCAGCTTCTCCGGGGACAGTCGGAACACTGAAGCTTTCTTT.

In the case of this clone: One end of the junction is discordant with germline, which a read error may explain. The CDR3, as DNA: TGTGCCAGCAGCTTCTCCGGGACAGGGGGCACCGATACGCAGTATTTT. Amino acids: CASSFSGTGGTDTQYF. The rearrangement links TRBV9 to TRBJ2-3, with 12 bases that match TRBD1. CDR1 is SGDLS, CDR2 YYNGEE, per germline. The CDR3 covers 16 residues.

This CDR3 reads CASTSTGDTQYF. Here the CDR3 DNA reads TGTGCCAGCACCTCCACCGGGGATACGCAGTATTTT. The chain uses TRBV6-5 and TRBJ2-3; D gene unclear. This CDR3 region has 12 residues. V was cut by 7 bases and J by 6 bases, with 11 bases left in between. The germline gives CDR1 MNHEY, CDR2 SVGAGI.

The V gene is TRBV9, the J gene TRBJ2-1, with 15 bases that match TRBD2. Germline V lookup: CDR1 SGDLS, CDR2 YYNGEE. Losses at the gene ends were 1 base for V and 6 bases for J; bases not matched to a gene: 2. The CDR3 sequence is 16 residues long. The CDR3 reads CASSVMGLAGGNEQFF. The CDR3 DNA is TGTGCCAGCAGCGTAATGGGACTAGCGGGGGGCAATGAGCAGTTCTTC.

V and J are TRBV28 and TRBJ2-3; D might be TRBD1 (6 bases). V lost 2 bases to trimming and J lost 0 bases, with 9 bases between them. CDR1 MDHEN and CDR2 SYDVKM come from the germline V gene. This CDR3 region has 15 residues. The CDR3 reads CASSLGQTSTDTQYF. In DNA form, the CDR3 reads TGTGCCAGCAGTTTAGGACAGACTAGCACAGATACGCAGTATTTT.

The chain links TRBV5-5 to TRBJ1-3; tentatively, D is TRBD1 (6 bases). Trimming stripped 0 bases from V and 3 bases from J, with 13 bases between. From germline, CDR1 is SGHKS and CDR2 YYEKEE (reference sequence). The CDR3 consists of 16 residues. This CDR3 is CASSLEGGLSGNTIYF. CDR3 sequence (DNA): TGTGCCAGCAGCTTGGAAGGGGGTCTAAGTGGAAACACCATATATTTT. Drawing the rest from reference TRBV5-5 and TRBJ1-3, the complete variable domain is DAGVTQSPTHLIKTRGQQVTLRCSPISGHKSVSWYQQVLGQGPQFIFQYYEKEERGRGNFPDRFSARQFPNYSSELNVNALLLGDSALYLCASSLEGGLSGNTIYFGEGSWLTVV.

This clone appeared once. V gene TRBV30 combines with J gene TRBJ1-1; D is unresolved. The germline V gene has CDR1 GTSNPN and CDR2 SVGIG (reference sequence). Trimming stripped 5 bases from V and 3 bases from J, with 16 bases between. The CDR3 totals 14 residues. The CDR3 loop is CAWFSHFTHTEAFF. The CDR3 region has the DNA TGTGCCTGGTTTTCTCATTTTACACACACTGAAGCTTTCTTT. Full variable domain (missing parts from reference TRBV30 and TRBJ1-1): SQTIHQWPATLVQPVGSPLSLECTVEGTSNPNLYWYRQAAGRGLQLLFYSVGIGQISSEVPQNLSASRPQDRQFILSSKKLLLSDSGFYLCAWFSHFTHTEAFFGQGTRLTVV.

The chain carries TRBV5-4 and TRBJ2-5, with D perhaps TRBD2 (5 bases). The CDR3 runs to 13 residues. With 4 bases removed from V and 4 bases from J, the gap between germline ends came to 11 bases. CDR1 is SGHNT and CDR2 is YYREEE in the germline V gene (reference sequence). This chain's CDR3 is CASSAGLPETQYF. The CDR3 DNA reads as TGTGCCAGCAGCGCCGGACTTCCAGAGACCCAGTACTTC.

The chain has TRBV6-5 and TRBJ2-7, with TRBD2 matching over 10 bases. Germline V lookup: CDR1 MNHEY, CDR2 SVGAGI. The CDR3 runs to 15 residues. Trimming at V came to 5 bases and at J to 2 bases, leaving 6 bases not matched to a gene. The DNA for the CDR3 is TGTGCCAGCAGTAGGAGGACTAGCGGACCCTACGAGCAGTACTTC. It encodes CASSRRTSGPYEQYF.

This clone occurred a few times. This rearrangement joins TRBV7-6 to TRBJ2-5; the match to TRBD1 covers 9 bases. After removal of 5 bases from V and 4 bases from J, the junction contained 11 bases not matched to a gene. The germline V gene has CDR1 SGHVS and CDR2 FNYEAQ. CDR3 length: 16 residues. The CDR3 nucleotides read TGTGCCAGCAGCACAACAGGGGGCATCCCCGGAGAGACCCAGTACTTC. It is translated as CASSTTGGIPGETQYF.